This T cell receptor beta chain was found in a study of blood T cell repertoires in COVID-19. Across the whole study: The United States, Italy and Spain provided the acute and convalescent COVID-19 samples. T cells, B-cell-depleted T cells, or PBMCs supplied cDNA or gDNA.

The CDR3 totals 13 residues. The ends were cut back, 3 bases at V and 2 bases at J, with 8 bases in the middle. Per germline, CDR1 SGHAT and CDR2 FQNNGV. Original processing methods: Nucleated cell counts were estimated from reference gene primer amplification. Only in-frame clones appear in the TCRdb table, and some are missing; sequencing was by immunoSEQ multiplex PCR. The V and J calls and the clone size are those of that table, but D and trimming were determined from the DNA. The data hold about 49,000 clones, with approximately 81% observed a single time. Seattle's cohort entered during active infection and was followed longitudinally.

This chain joins TRBV11-2 and TRBJ2-7; no clear D gene. The specimen sequenced was peripheral blood. The sequence was collected from a woman older than 75 with COVID-19, enrolled during active disease. This CDR3 is CASSFQATYEQYF. Written as DNA, the CDR3 is TGTGCCAGCAGCTTTCAGGCGACCTACGAGCAGTACTTC. Full variable domain (missing parts from reference TRBV11-2 and TRBJ2-7): EAGVAQSPRYKIIEKRQSVAFWCNPISGHATLYWYQQILGQGPKLLIQFQNNGVVDDSQLPKDRFSAERLKGVDSTLKIQPAKLEDSAVYLCASSFQATYEQYFGPGTRLTVT.